This TCR beta chain was recovered during a study of T cells after yellow fever vaccination. Study-wide results and limits: At under 97% for CD4 and over 80% for CD8, most primary-vaccination clones showed up again after the booster.

About this clonotype: Its specificity is not known.

With 4 bases clipped from V and 7 bases from J, the junction kept 6 bases outside the gene matches. The length of the CDR3 is 13 residues. Per the germline V gene, CDR1 is SGHRS and CDR2 is YFSETQ. Template switching with 5'RACE generated the TCR cDNA and added a universal primer site and UMIs. TCRdb independently ran MiXCR on the 5' RACE reads; one entry per CDR3 protein. Of just over 250,000 distinct CDR3 sequences detected, around 5.2% appear once; the ten largest clones hold approximately 3.5%. The sequenced sample was CD4+ T cells sorted from PBMCs, obtained on the day of the yellow fever booster vaccination. This receptor was obtained from a man between 18 and 35 years old who received the YFV17D yellow fever vaccine. The V and J genes are TRBV5-1 and TRBJ2-5; 8 bases agree with TRBD1. For the CDR3, the DNA is TGCGCCAGCAGCATGGACAGGGCCTCGACCCAGTACTTC. The encoded protein is CASSMDRASTQYF.